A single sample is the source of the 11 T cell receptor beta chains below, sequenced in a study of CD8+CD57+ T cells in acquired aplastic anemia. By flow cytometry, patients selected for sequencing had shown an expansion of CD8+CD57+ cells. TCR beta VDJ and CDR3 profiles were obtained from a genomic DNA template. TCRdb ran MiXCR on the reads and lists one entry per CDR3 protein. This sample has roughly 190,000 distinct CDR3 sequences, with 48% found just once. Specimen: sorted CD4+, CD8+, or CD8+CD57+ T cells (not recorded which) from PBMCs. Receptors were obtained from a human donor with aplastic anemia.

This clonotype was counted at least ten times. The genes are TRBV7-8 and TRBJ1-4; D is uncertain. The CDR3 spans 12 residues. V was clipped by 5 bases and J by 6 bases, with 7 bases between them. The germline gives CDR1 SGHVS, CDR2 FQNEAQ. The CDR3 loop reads CASSTTYEKLFF. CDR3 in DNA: TGTGCCAGCAGCACCACATATGAAAAACTGTTTTTT.

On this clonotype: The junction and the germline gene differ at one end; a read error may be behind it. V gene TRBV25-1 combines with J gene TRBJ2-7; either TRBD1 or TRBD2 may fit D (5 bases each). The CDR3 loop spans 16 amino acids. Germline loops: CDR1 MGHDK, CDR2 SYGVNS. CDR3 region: CASSGRNTGTGYEQYF. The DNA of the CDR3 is TGCGCCAGCAGTGGACGAAACACCGGGACGGGCTACGAGCAGTACTTC.

In DNA, the CDR3 is TGTGCCAGTAGGGCGGGGACGGTGCCGAACACTGAAGCTTTCTTT. It translates to CASRAGTVPNTEAFF. The chain employs TRBV19 and TRBJ1-1; possibly TRBD1 for D (5 bases). The V end lost 6 bases, the J end lost 1 base, and 15 bases lay between the germline ends. Looked up from germline, CDR1 is LNHDA and CDR2 is SQIVND (reference sequence). The CDR3 consists of 15 residues.

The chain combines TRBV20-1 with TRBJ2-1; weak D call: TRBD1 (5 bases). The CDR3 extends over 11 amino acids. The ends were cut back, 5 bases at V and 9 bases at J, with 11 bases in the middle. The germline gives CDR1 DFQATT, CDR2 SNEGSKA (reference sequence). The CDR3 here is CSAHRSGEQFF. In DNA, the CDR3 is TGCAGTGCTCACAGGTCGGGTGAGCAGTTCTTC.

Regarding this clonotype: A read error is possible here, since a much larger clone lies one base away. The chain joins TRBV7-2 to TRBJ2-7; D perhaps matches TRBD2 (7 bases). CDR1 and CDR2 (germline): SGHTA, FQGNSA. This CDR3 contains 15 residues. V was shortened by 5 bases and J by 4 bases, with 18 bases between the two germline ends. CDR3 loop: CASSNRGERGYEQYF. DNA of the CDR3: TGTGCCAGCAGCAATAGGGGGGAGCGGGGTTACGAGCAGTACTTC.

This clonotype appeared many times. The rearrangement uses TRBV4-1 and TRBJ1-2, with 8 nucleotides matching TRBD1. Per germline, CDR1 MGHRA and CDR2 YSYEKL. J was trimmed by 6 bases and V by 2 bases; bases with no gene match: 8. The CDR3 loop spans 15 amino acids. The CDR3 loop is CASSQPTDRGDGYTF. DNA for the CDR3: TGCGCCAGCAGCCAACCGACTGACAGGGGCGATGGCTACACCTTC.

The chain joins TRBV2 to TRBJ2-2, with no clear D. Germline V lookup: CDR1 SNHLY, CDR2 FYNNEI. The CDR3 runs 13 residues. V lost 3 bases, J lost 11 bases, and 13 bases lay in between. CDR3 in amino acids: CASSDTELGELFF. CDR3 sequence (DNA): TGTGCCAGCAGTGATACTGAGCTAGGTGAGCTGTTTTTT. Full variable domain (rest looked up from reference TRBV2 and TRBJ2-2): EPEVTQTPSHQVTQMGQEVILRCVPISNHLYFYWYRQILGQKVEFLVSFYNNEISEKSEIFDDQFSVERPDGSNFTLKIRSTKLEDSAMYFCASSDTELGELFFGEGSRLTVL.

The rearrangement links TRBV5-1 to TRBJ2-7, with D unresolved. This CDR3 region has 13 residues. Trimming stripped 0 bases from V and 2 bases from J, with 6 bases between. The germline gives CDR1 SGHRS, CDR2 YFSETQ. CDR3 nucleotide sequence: TGCGCCAGCAGCTTGGTCCCGGCCTACGAGCAGTACTTC. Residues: CASSLVPAYEQYF.

CDR3 nucleotides: TGTGCCACCAGCAGAGATCTGGAAGCGGTCCAAGAGACCCAGTACTTC. It encodes CATSRDLEAVQETQYF. The chain links TRBV15 to TRBJ2-5; a weak D match, TRBD2 (5 bases). V gave up 0 bases and J gave up 1 base, with 12 bases separating them. The CDR3 runs 16 residues. The V gene's germline CDR1 is LNHNV and CDR2 YYDKDF (reference sequence). The full variable domain, its missing parts supplied by reference TRBV15 and TRBJ2-5, is DAMVIQNPRYQVTQFGKPVTLSCSQTLNHNVMYWYQQKSSQAPKLLFHYYDKDFNNEADTPDNFQSRRPNTSFCFLDIRSPGLGDTAMYLCATSRDLEAVQETQYFGPGTRLLVL.

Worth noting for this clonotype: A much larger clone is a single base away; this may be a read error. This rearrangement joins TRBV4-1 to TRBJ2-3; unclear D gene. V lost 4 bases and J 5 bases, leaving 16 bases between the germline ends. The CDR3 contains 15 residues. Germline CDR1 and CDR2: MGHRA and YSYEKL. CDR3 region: CASSRDPFRLDTQYF. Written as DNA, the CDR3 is TGCGCCAGCAGCCGAGATCCCTTCAGATTAGATACGCAGTATTTT.

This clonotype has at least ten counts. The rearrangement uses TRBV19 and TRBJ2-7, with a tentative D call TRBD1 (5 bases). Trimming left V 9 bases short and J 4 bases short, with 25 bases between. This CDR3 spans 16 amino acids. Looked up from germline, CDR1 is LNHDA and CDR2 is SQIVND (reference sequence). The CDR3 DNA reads TGTGCCAGCAAATCCACCTTCAGGGAAAATTGGTACGAGCAGTACTTC. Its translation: CASKSTFRENWYEQYF.